The 10 T cell receptor beta chains below come from one sample, sequenced in a study of cytomegalovirus exposure and HLA in healthy donors. Primers for the PCR totalled 60 Vbeta and 13 Jbeta. Measured with immunoSEQ multiplex PCR; TCRdb has only the in-frame clones, and not every one. The table lists 55,000 or so clones, 75% to 85% of them singletons. The sample comprised PBMCs. The receptors were sampled from a female donor in good health and CMV-seronegative.

The chain employs TRBV7-3 and TRBJ2-2; D is perhaps TRBD1 (5 bases). Germline CDR1 reads SGHTA; CDR2 reads FQGTGA. V was cut by 2 bases and J by 5 bases, with 9 bases left in between. There are 14 residues in the CDR3. This CDR3 is CASSLGRATGELFF. The CDR3 DNA is TGTGCCAGCAGCTTAGGCAGGGCTACCGGGGAGCTGTTTTTT.

This sequence joins TRBV14 and TRBJ1-2; TRBD1 might be the D (5 bases). Germline V gene data show CDR1 as SGHDN and CDR2 as FVKESK. The CDR3 has 13 residues. With 0 bases removed from V and 8 bases from J, the gap between germline ends came to 10 bases. The DNA of the CDR3 is TGTGCCAGCAGCCAAGATACAGGTTGGGGCTACACCTTC. Protein sequence: CASSQDTGWGYTF.

The chain employs TRBV4-2 and TRBJ2-3; D uncertain. CDR1 and CDR2 from the germline V gene are LGHNA and YNFKEQ. The CDR3 extends over 15 amino acids. V lost 1 base to trimming and J lost 2 bases, with 10 bases between them. CDR3: CASSQVGRITDTQYF. In DNA, the CDR3 is TGTGCCAGCAGCCAAGTTGGCAGAATCACAGATACGCAGTATTTT.

The chain links TRBV30 to TRBJ2-7; 12 nucleotides line up with TRBD1. CDR3 length: 14 residues. Trimming took 3 bases from V and 6 from J; bases not matched to a gene: 6. The V gene's germline CDR1 is GTSNPN and CDR2 SVGIG (reference sequence). The CDR3 spells CAWSPGQGAREQYF. As DNA, the CDR3 is TGTGCCTGGAGCCCGGGACAGGGGGCACGCGAGCAGTACTTC.

The chain combines TRBV5-4 with TRBJ2-3; 7 positions match TRBD2. This CDR3 has 13 residues. Trimming removed 10 bases from V and 0 bases from J; junction bases left unmatched: 5. Germline CDR1 and CDR2: SGHNT and YYREEE (reference sequence). In DNA, the CDR3 is TGTGCCGGAAAAGCGGGGAGCACAGATACGCAGTATTTT. It specifies CAGKAGSTDTQYF.

The V gene is TRBV5-4, the J gene TRBJ2-1; 7 nucleotides agree with TRBD1. The CDR3 contains 15 residues. V lost 2 bases and J lost 5; bases outside the gene matches: 7. The germline gives CDR1 SGHNT, CDR2 YYREEE (reference sequence). DNA of the CDR3: TGTGCCAGCAGCTTAATGACAGGGTTCGACAATGAGCAGTTCTTC. Translating gives CASSLMTGFDNEQFF.

The V and J genes are TRBV6-1 and TRBJ1-1; D remains ambiguous. The CDR3 has 14 amino acids. The germline V gene encodes CDR1 MNHNS and CDR2 SASEGT. The V end lost 4 bases, the J end lost 4 bases, and 13 bases lay between the germline ends. DNA of the CDR3: TGTGCCAGCAGTGCATCCTGGGCGGGCACTGAAGCTTTCTTT. Amino acid sequence: CASSASWAGTEAFF.

The chain has TRBV7-3 and TRBJ1-3, with a weak D call TRBD1 (6 bases). V shed 5 bases and J shed 1 base, with 12 bases lying between them. Germline V CDR1 and CDR2: SGHTA, FQGTGA. The CDR3 extends over 15 amino acids. The CDR3 DNA follows: TGTGCCAGCAGCCCAAGGGGGGGGTCTGGAAACACCATATATTTT. The encoded protein is CASSPRGGSGNTIYF. The variable domain in full, completed from reference TRBV7-3 and TRBJ1-3, reads GAGVSQTPSNKVTEKGKYVELRCDPISGHTALYWYRQSLGQGPEFLIYFQGTGAADDSGLPNDRFFAVRPEGSVSTLKIQRTERGDSAVYLCASSPRGGSGNTIYFGEGSWLTVV.

CDR3 amino acids: CASSQDLGGSPYEQYF. The CDR3 nucleotides read TGCGCCAGCAGCCAAGATCTAGGCGGCTCGCCATACGAGCAGTACTTC. The rearrangement links TRBV4-3 to TRBJ2-7; unclear D gene. The V and J ends lost 0 bases and 4 bases respectively, with 16 bases between them. CDR1 and CDR2 from the germline V gene are LGHNA and YSLEER. There are 16 residues in the CDR3.

The chain links TRBV7-3 to TRBJ2-1; 11 positions match TRBD2. CDR3 length: 20 amino acids. With V trimmed by 2 bases and J by 6 bases, 18 bases remained unmatched. Germline CDR1 is SGHTA and CDR2 is FQGTGA. CDR3 sequence (DNA): TGTGCCAGCAGCTTAGGCCTTCAGGGACCGGGACTAGCGGCCGGCAATGAGCAGTTCTTC. This translates into CASSLGLQGPGLAAGNEQFF.